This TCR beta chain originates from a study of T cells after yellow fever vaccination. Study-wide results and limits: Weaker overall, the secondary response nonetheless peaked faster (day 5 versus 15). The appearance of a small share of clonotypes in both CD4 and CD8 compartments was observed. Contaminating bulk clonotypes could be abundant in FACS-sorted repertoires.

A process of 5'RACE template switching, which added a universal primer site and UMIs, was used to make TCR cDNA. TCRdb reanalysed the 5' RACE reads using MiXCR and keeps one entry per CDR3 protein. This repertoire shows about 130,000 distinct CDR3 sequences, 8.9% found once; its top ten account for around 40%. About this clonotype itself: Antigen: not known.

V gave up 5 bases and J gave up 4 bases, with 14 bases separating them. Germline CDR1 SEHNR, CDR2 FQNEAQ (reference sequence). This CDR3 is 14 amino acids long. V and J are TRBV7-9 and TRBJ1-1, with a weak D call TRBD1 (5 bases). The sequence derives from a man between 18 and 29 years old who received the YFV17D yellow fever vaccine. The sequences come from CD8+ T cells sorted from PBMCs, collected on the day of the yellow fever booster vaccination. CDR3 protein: CASSPLVGGTEAFF. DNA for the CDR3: TGTGCCAGCAGCCCTTTAGTCGGGGGCACTGAAGCTTTCTTT.